The rows below give T cell receptor beta chains drawn from one sample of a study of shared T cell receptors in the human thymus. Clones were read by immunoSEQ multiplex PCR, and TCRdb kept only the in-frame ones, dropping some. This sample has 450,000 to 650,000 clones, with about 84% found just once. These same data were also listed under a study on human thymus T cells.

The sequenced sample was thymocytes. These receptors came from a boy under two years old with a congenital heart defect. Both conserved end residues are part of each CDR3. D genes are given only for firm matches. A row's size may be missing; if present it is once, few, many or a size class.

clone size | D gene | J gene | V gene | CDR3 DNA | CDR3 protein
. | TRBD1 | TRBJ2-7 | TRBV5-1 | TGCGCCAGCAGCTTTGGGACGACAGGGAGAGATTCCTACGAGCAGTACTTC | CASSFGTTGRDSYEQYF
. | TRBD2 | TRBJ2-1 | TRBV29-1 | TGCAGCGTTGGAATAGGGACTAGCGGGGGTAGCTCCTACAATGAGCAGTTCTTC | CSVGIGTSGGSSYNEQFF
. | . | TRBJ2-1 | TRBV27 | TGTGCCAGCAGTTTATCAACCGTGGCGCAGGTAAGGGAGCAGTTCTTC | CASSLSTVAQVREQFF
. | . | TRBJ1-2 | TRBV5-4 | TGTGCCAGCAGCTTGGGGGGGGGCTATGGCTACACCTTC | CASSLGGGYGYTF
. | TRBD1 | TRBJ2-2 | TRBV4-1 | TGCGCCAGCAGCCAAGAAAATAGGCTCCGCGACAGGGGGAAGACCGGGGAGCTGTTTTTT | CASSQENRLRDRGKTGELFF
. | TRBD2 | TRBJ2-7 | TRBV6-5 | TGTTCTGTAAGGGGACTAGCGGGAGTGGAGCAGTACTTC | CSVRGLAGVEQYF
. | . | TRBJ1-4 | TRBV19 | TGTGCCAGTATCCCGGACGGGCAGGGGTATGAAAAACTGTTTTTT | CASIPDGQGYEKLFF
. | TRBD2 | TRBJ2-1 | TRBV4-2 | TGTGCCAGCAGCCAAGATATGACGGAACTAGCGGGTTTCAATGAGCAGTTCTTC | CASSQDMTELAGFNEQFF
. | . | TRBJ2-3 | TRBV7-3 | TGTGCCAGCAGCCTGACGGTTAGCCGCACAGATACGCAGTATTTT | CASSLTVSRTDTQYF
. | . | TRBJ2-7 | TRBV6-1 | TGTGCCAGCAGTGGCGACTGGATATGCTACGAGCAGTACTTC | CASSGDWICYEQYF
. | . | TRBJ2-5 | TRBV7-6 | TGTGCCAGCAGCTTTGGGGCGGTGGACAGAAAGAAAGAGACCCAGTACTTC | CASSFGAVDRKKETQYF
once | . | TRBJ2-7 | TRBV13 | TGTGCCAGCAGCTTAGTGACGGGAGCCTTATACGAGCAGTACTTC | CASSLVTGALYEQYF
. | TRBD1 | TRBJ2-7 | TRBV7-9 | TGTGCCAGCAGCCTCCGGGACAGCACCTACGAGCAGTACTTC | CASSLRDSTYEQYF
. | TRBD2 | TRBJ2-7 | TRBV5-4 | TGTGCCAGCAGCCGACTAGCGGGAGTCTACGAGCAGTACTTC | CASSRLAGVYEQYF
. | . | TRBJ1-3 | TRBV13 | TGTGCCAGCAGCTCGTCGGTGCTCCACTCTGGAAACACCATATATTTT | CASSSSVLHSGNTIYF
. | . | TRBJ1-2 | TRBV21-1 | TGTGCCAGCAGTAATTACGGGTATGGCTACACCTTC | CASSNYGYGYTF
. | TRBD1 | TRBJ2-1 | TRBV13 | TGTGCCAGCAGCCTAGGGACAGTCCAGAGGCAGCAGTTCTTC | CASSLGTVQRQQFF
. | TRBD1 | TRBJ2-7 | TRBV7-6 | TGTGCCAGCAGCTTAGAGGGGGCAGGGGGCTCCTACGAGCAGTACTTC | CASSLEGAGGSYEQYF
. | . | TRBJ2-7 | TRBV5-1 | TGCGCCAGCAGCTTGGTTGGCGGGCCCCTCTACGAGCAGTACTTC | CASSLVGGPLYEQYF
. | . | TRBJ2-7 | TRBV4-2 | TGTGCCAGCAGCCAAGATGGCCAGCGAGGAGAGCAGTACTTC | CASSQDGQRGEQYF
. | TRBD1 | TRBJ2-2 | TRBV30 | TGTGCCTGGGGACAGGCGAACACCGGGGAGCTGTTTTTT | CAWGQANTGELFF
few | . | TRBJ1-4 | TRBV25-1 | TGTGCCAGCAGGCGGGAGGGGGGGCAAGAAGAAAAACTGTTTTTT | CASRREGGQEEKLFF
. | TRBD2 | TRBJ2-3 | TRBV28 | TGTGCCAGCCGAAGACTAGCGGGCAAGATGGGCACAGATACGCAGTATTTT | CASRRLAGKMGTDTQYF
. | TRBD2 | TRBJ2-7 | TRBV4-2 | TGTGCCAGCAGCCAGAGACTAGCGGGAGACCTCTACGAGCAGTACTTC | CASSQRLAGDLYEQYF
once | . | TRBJ1-1 | TRBV5-5 | TGTGCCAGCAGCTCCGGGGAGACTGAAGCTTTCTTT | CASSSGETEAFF